What follows are 29 T cell receptor beta chains derived from one specimen sequenced in a study of cytomegalovirus exposure and HLA in healthy donors. The table came from immunoSEQ multiplex PCR; TCRdb's copy has only in-frame clones and leaves some out. The table has around 150,000 clones, more than 70% seen once. The specimen sequenced was PBMCs. The source of these receptors is a man younger than 35 in good health and CMV-seronegative.

The chain recombines TRBV19 with TRBJ1-2; 8 bases match TRBD1. The CDR3 loop spans 14 amino acids. Trimming took 2 bases from V and 9 from J; bases not matched to a gene: 8. CDR1 is LNHDA and CDR2 is SQIVND in the germline V gene (reference sequence). DNA of the CDR3: TGTGCCAGTAGTATACAGGACAGGGCTTCAAGCTACACCTTC. Protein product: CASSIQDRASSYTF.

This clone was seen only once. This chain links TRBV6-5 with TRBJ2-7, with 7 bases matching TRBD1. Germline CDR1 MNHEY, CDR2 SVGAGI. The J segment lost 2 bases and the V segment lost 6 bases, leaving 7 bases of the junction unmatched. This CDR3 has 14 residues. Here the CDR3 reads CASRRDSFTYEQYF. The CDR3 DNA reads as TGTGCCAGCAGGAGGGACAGCTTCACCTACGAGCAGTACTTC.

This chain connects TRBV6-1 to TRBJ2-1; D call uncertain. Germline V gene lookup returns CDR1 MNHNS and CDR2 SASEGT. The V end lost 2 bases, the J end lost 2 bases, and 13 bases lay between the germline ends. The CDR3 has 16 residues. CDR3 region: CASSEHTGMTYNEQFF. For the CDR3, the DNA is TGTGCCAGCAGTGAACATACGGGTATGACCTACAATGAGCAGTTCTTC.

The chain recombines TRBV18 with TRBJ1-1; the match to TRBD1 covers 9 bases. V was pared by 3 bases and J by 3 bases, with 8 bases of the junction left unmatched. The V gene's germline CDR1 is KGHSH and CDR2 LQKENI. The CDR3 spans 16 residues. The CDR3 DNA reads as TGTGCCAGCTCACCGACTACAGGGGGCGCGGACACTGAAGCTTTCTTT. Translating gives CASSPTTGGADTEAFF. The full variable domain, in which reference TRBV18 and TRBJ1-1 provide the parts outside the CDR3, is NAGVMQNPRHLVRRRGQEARLRCSPMKGHSHVYWYRQLPEEGLKFMVYLQKENIIDESGMPKERFSAEFPKEGPSILRIQQVVRGDSAAYFCASSPTTGGADTEAFFGQGTRLTVV.

V is TRBV19 and J is TRBJ2-3, with no clear D. Germline lookup yields CDR1 LNHDA and CDR2 SQIVND (reference sequence). The V and J ends lost 1 base and 6 bases respectively, with 11 bases between them. This CDR3 comprises 14 residues. The CDR3, as DNA: TGTGCCAGTAGTATAGCTATGTCGAGCGATACGCAGTATTTT. Its translation is CASSIAMSSDTQYF.

V is TRBV5-6 and J is TRBJ1-3; no clear D. The CDR3 loop spans 16 amino acids. V shed 0 bases and J shed 0 bases, with 10 bases lying between them. Per the germline V gene, CDR1 is SGHDT and CDR2 is YYEEEE. This chain's CDR3 is CASSLGLVYSGNTIYF. CDR3 coding DNA: TGTGCCAGCAGCTTGGGACTGGTGTACTCTGGAAACACCATATATTTT.

The V call is TRBV27, the J call TRBJ2-1; 7 bases line up with TRBD2. The V gene's germline CDR1 is MNHEY and CDR2 SMNVEV (reference sequence). V was clipped by 4 bases and J by 2 bases; unmatched bases: 5. The CDR3 extends over 15 amino acids. This CDR3 reads CASSSLADTYNEQFF. DNA of the CDR3: TGTGCCAGCAGTTCCCTAGCGGACACCTACAATGAGCAGTTCTTC.

This chain uses TRBV27 with TRBJ2-3; TRBD1 agrees at 9 bases. This CDR3 comprises 18 residues. The germline V gene encodes CDR1 MNHEY and CDR2 SMNVEV (reference sequence). V was pared by 0 bases and J by 1 base, with 8 bases of the junction left unmatched. The CDR3 DNA reads as TGTGCCAGCAGTTTATCGAGTAAAACAGGGGGCGGCACAGATACGCAGTATTTT. Translated: CASSLSSKTGGGTDTQYF.

This chain joins TRBV4-1 and TRBJ2-4; 12 bases are shared with TRBD1. V lost 0 bases, J lost 7 bases, and 4 bases stayed unmatched. The CDR3 covers 16 residues. Per germline, CDR1 MGHRA and CDR2 YSYEKL. The CDR3 region is CASSQDPGQGANIQYF. CDR3 bases: TGCGCCAGCAGCCAAGATCCGGGACAGGGGGCGAACATTCAGTACTTC.

This clone appeared once. The chain recombines TRBV5-1 with TRBJ2-1, with D perhaps TRBD1 (6 bases). Trimming cost V 0 bases and J 7 bases, with 11 bases left between them. There are 14 residues in the CDR3. CDR1 is SGHRS and CDR2 is YFSETQ in the germline V gene. CDR3 sequence (DNA): TGCGCCAGCAGCTTGGACAGGGTATCAAATGAGCAGTTCTTC. Protein sequence: CASSLDRVSNEQFF.

The chain recombines TRBV5-1 with TRBJ2-2; D may be TRBD2 (6 bases). The germline V gene has CDR1 SGHRS and CDR2 YFSETQ. Trimming took off 0 bases at V and 6 bases at J, with 12 bases between the two ends. CDR3 size: 15 residues. For the CDR3, the DNA is TGCGCCAGCAGCTTGGATCCCTGGGGGGCCGGGGAGCTGTTTTTT. It encodes CASSLDPWGAGELFF.

This chain connects TRBV6-1 to TRBJ1-1, with no clear D. The germline V gene encodes CDR1 MNHNS and CDR2 SASEGT. Trimming took off 2 bases at V and 7 bases at J, with 11 bases between the two ends. This CDR3 has 13 amino acids. The CDR3, as DNA: TGTGCCAGCAGTGAATTCGAAGGAGTTGAAGCTTTCTTT. Residues: CASSEFEGVEAFF.

This clone was recorded once. The chain recombines TRBV10-3 with TRBJ1-5; 7 bases fit TRBD1. The CDR3 sequence is 15 residues long. V dropped 0 bases and J dropped 5; count of bases not matched to a gene: 4. CDR1 is ENHRY, CDR2 SYGVKD, per germline. The CDR3 spells CAISESTGLDQPQHF. In DNA, the CDR3 is TGTGCCATCAGTGAGTCGACAGGGTTAGATCAGCCCCAGCATTTT.

V gene TRBV11-3 combines with J gene TRBJ2-1; 16 bases match TRBD2. The CDR3 contains 15 residues. The germline gives CDR1 SGHNT, CDR2 YENEEA. V was pared by 5 bases and J by 10 bases, with 5 bases of the junction left unmatched. The CDR3: CASSQGTSGGEEQFF. The CDR3, as DNA: TGTGCCAGCAGCCAAGGGACTAGCGGGGGGGAGGAGCAGTTCTTC.

This chain links TRBV7-8 with TRBJ2-7; 8 bases align to TRBD1. CDR1 is SGHVS, CDR2 FQNEAQ, per germline. This CDR3 spans 14 amino acids. The ends lost 4 bases at V and 7 bases at J; junction bases unmatched: 9. The CDR3 nucleotides read TGTGCCAGCAGCTCCCGCAGACAGGGGTGTGAGCAGTACGTC. This translates into CASSSRRQGCEQYV.

The chain recombines TRBV18 with TRBJ1-5, with 9 bases aligning to TRBD1. After removal of 5 bases from V and 11 bases from J, the junction contained 10 bases not matched to a gene. From germline, CDR1 is KGHSH and CDR2 LQKENI. The CDR3 extends over 14 amino acids. CDR3 sequence: CASSSGQGLGAQHF. The CDR3 region has the DNA TGTGCCAGCTCATCGGGACAGGGCCTAGGGGCCCAGCATTTT.

In its sample, this clone was seen once. The V gene is TRBV6-5, the J gene TRBJ1-2, with TRBD1 identical over 8 bases. Germline V gives CDR1 MNHEY, CDR2 SVGAGI. With V trimmed by 2 bases and J by 3 bases, 8 bases remained unmatched. The CDR3 contains 16 residues. CDR3 sequence reads: CASSYVTQGADYGYTF. CDR3 nucleotide sequence: TGTGCCAGCAGTTACGTAACTCAGGGGGCAGACTATGGCTACACCTTC.

This chain joins TRBV9 and TRBJ2-3; D is unclear. The germline CDR1 and CDR2 sequences are SGDLS and YYNGEE. This CDR3 comprises 12 residues. V was trimmed by 2 bases and J by 6 bases, leaving 7 bases between them. The DNA of the CDR3 is TGTGCCAGCAGCGTCTTCGCGGATACGCAGTATTTT. Amino acid sequence: CASSVFADTQYF.

The CDR3 sequence is CASSLSWTSVSGELFF. CDR3 in DNA: TGCGCCAGCAGCTTGTCCTGGACTAGCGTGAGCGGGGAGCTGTTTTTT. The chain uses TRBV5-1 and TRBJ2-2, with TRBD2 matching over 9 bases. Germline V CDR1 and CDR2: SGHRS, YFSETQ. J was trimmed by 7 bases and V by 1 base; bases with no gene match: 8. This CDR3 has 16 residues.

DNA for the CDR3: TGTGCCAGCATCAGAAACCGGGACAGGGGAACCGGGGAGCTGTTTTTT. The encoded protein is CASIRNRDRGTGELFF. The gene calls are TRBV7-9 and TRBJ2-2, with 10 bases that match TRBD1. CDR3 size: 16 residues. The germline gives CDR1 SEHNR, CDR2 FQNEAQ (reference sequence). The junction had 10 bases not matched to a gene; V was cut back by 7 bases and J by 5 bases.

The rearrangement uses TRBV28 and TRBJ1-2; possible D gene TRBD1, 5 bases. CDR1 MDHEN and CDR2 SYDVKM come from the germline V gene. The CDR3 runs to 16 residues. Trimming took off 5 bases at V and 3 bases at J, with 19 bases between the two ends. The CDR3 protein is CASSRTVDPGDYGYTF. Here the CDR3 DNA reads TGTGCCAGCAGTCGGACTGTCGACCCGGGGGACTATGGCTACACCTTC.

V gene TRBV19 combines with J gene TRBJ2-7; the D gene is possibly TRBD1 (6 bases). V lost 4 bases and J lost 0, with 13 bases in between. The CDR3 covers 15 residues. Germline V lookup: CDR1 LNHDA, CDR2 SQIVND (reference sequence). CDR3 sequence reads: CASSTSNRDSYEQYF. In DNA, the CDR3 is TGTGCCAGTAGTACCAGCAACAGGGACTCCTACGAGCAGTACTTC.

This chain connects TRBV2 to TRBJ1-1; D may be TRBD1 (6 bases). The CDR3 has 15 residues. Germline V gene sequence: CDR1 SNHLY, CDR2 FYNNEI. V shed 1 base and J shed 5 bases, with 14 bases lying between them. CDR3 nucleotide sequence: TGTGCCAGCAGTGAAGGTACAGGGATGGGTACTGAAGCTTTCTTT. Its translation is CASSEGTGMGTEAFF.

J is TRBJ2-7 and V is TRBV7-9; no reliable D call. V was shortened by 9 bases and J by 4 bases, with 31 bases between the two germline ends. This CDR3 is built from 18 residues. Looked up from germline, CDR1 is SEHNR and CDR2 is FQNEAQ (reference sequence). CDR3 DNA sequence: TGTGCCAGTTTAGATTCGGGTGATGCCAGTCGACTGAATTACGAGCAGTACTTC. Amino acid sequence: CASLDSGDASRLNYEQYF.

The chain recombines TRBV5-1 with TRBJ2-3; 8 positions agree with TRBD1. The CDR3 covers 17 residues. Germline CDR1 reads SGHRS; CDR2 reads YFSETQ. Losses at the gene ends were 5 bases for V and 0 bases for J; bases not matched to a gene: 11. The CDR3 reads CASSYRTGRTSTDTQYF. CDR3 sequence (DNA): TGCGCCAGCAGTTATAGGACAGGGCGTACTAGCACAGATACGCAGTATTTT. Based on the CDR3 plus reference TRBV5-1 and TRBJ2-3, the full variable domain is KAGVTQTPRYLIKTRGQQVTLSCSPISGHRSVSWYQQTPGQGLQFLFEYFSETQRNKGNFPGRFSGRQFSNSRSEMNVSTLELGDSALYLCASSYRTGRTSTDTQYFGPGTRLTVL.

This chain joins TRBV4-1 and TRBJ2-7; TRBD1 matches 9 bases. V trimming: 6 bases; J trimming: 0 bases; junction bases outside the gene matches: 6. This CDR3 comprises 15 residues. The germline V gene encodes CDR1 MGHRA and CDR2 YSYEKL. In nucleotides, the CDR3 is TGCGCCAGCAGTTCGCGGACAGGGGACTCCTACGAGCAGTACTTC. It is translated as CASSSRTGDSYEQYF.

The V call is TRBV19, the J call TRBJ2-2; 9 bases map to TRBD2. The V segment lost 1 base and the J segment 1 base; nucleotides outside the gene matches: 16. The CDR3 is 21 amino acids. Per germline, CDR1 LNHDA and CDR2 SQIVND (reference sequence). This CDR3 reads CASSIVVLVAASGENTGELFF. In nucleotides, the CDR3 is TGTGCCAGTAGTATAGTAGTTCTGGTCGCGGCTAGCGGGGAGAACACCGGGGAGCTGTTTTTT.

This chain uses TRBV5-4 with TRBJ2-7; TRBD1 is a possible D gene (5 bases). Trimming removed 2 bases at V and 5 bases at J, with 8 bases between. Per the germline V gene, CDR1 is SGHNT and CDR2 is YYREEE (reference sequence). This CDR3 contains 12 residues. CDR3 DNA sequence: TGTGCCAGCAGCTTCCCCAGGGACGAGCAGTACTTC. It translates to CASSFPRDEQYF.

The J gene is TRBJ2-1, the V gene TRBV6-5; weak D call: TRBD2 (6 bases). CDR3 size: 15 residues. Germline CDR1 is MNHEY and CDR2 is SVGAGI. Trimming removed 7 bases from V and 3 bases from J, with 16 bases in between. Written as DNA, the CDR3 is TGTGCCAGCAACAAACGGGAGAACCTCTACAATGAGCAGTTCTTC. Translating gives CASNKRENLYNEQFF.